This paragraph reports one TCR beta chain. These data come from a study of blood T cell repertoires in COVID-19. Study context: T cells, B-cell-depleted T cells, or PBMCs supplied cDNA or gDNA.

V lost 4 bases and J lost 0, with 13 bases in between. Germline lookup yields CDR1 SGHVS and CDR2 FQNEAQ. This CDR3 has 16 amino acids. In the original processing: Cell counts per sample came from amplifying reference gene primers. TCRdb's copy holds only in-frame clones and misses some; the assay was immunoSEQ multiplex PCR. D and trimming come from the DNA, and the V and J calls and clone size come from that table. The repertoire holds about 390,000 clones, with about 87% as singletons. The sequence derives from a woman aged 60-75 years with COVID-19, enrolled during active disease. The rearrangement uses TRBV7-8 and TRBJ1-3; D is unclear. Specimen: peripheral blood. CDR3 bases: TGTGCCAGCAGCTGGGCCCTGGCACACTCTGGAAACACCATATATTTT. Protein sequence: CASSWALAHSGNTIYF.